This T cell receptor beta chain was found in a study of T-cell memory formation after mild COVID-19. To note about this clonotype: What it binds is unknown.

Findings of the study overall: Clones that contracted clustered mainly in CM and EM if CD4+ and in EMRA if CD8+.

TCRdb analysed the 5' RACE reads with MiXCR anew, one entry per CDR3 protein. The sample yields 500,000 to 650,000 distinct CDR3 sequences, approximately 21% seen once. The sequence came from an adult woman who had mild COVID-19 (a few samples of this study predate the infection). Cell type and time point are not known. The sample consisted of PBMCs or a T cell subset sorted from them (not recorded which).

CDR3 amino acids: CATSVRGRTEAFF. The DNA for the CDR3 is TGTGCCACCAGTGTGCGGGGGCGGACTGAAGCTTTCTTT. The rearrangement joins TRBV24-1 to TRBJ1-1, with TRBD1 as a possible D gene (6 bases). V was pared by 5 bases and J by 5 bases, with 11 bases between. CDR1 is KGHDR and CDR2 is SFDVKD in the germline V gene. The CDR3 loop spans 13 amino acids.